This is a list of T cell receptor beta chains from one sample in a study of cytomegalovirus exposure and HLA in healthy donors. Only in-frame clones appear in the TCRdb table, and some are missing; sequencing was by immunoSEQ multiplex PCR. The sample carries about 140,000 clones, approximately 82% recorded once. Sequencing was done on a sample of PBMCs. Receptors were obtained from a man between 18 and 29 years old in good health and CMV-seropositive. Both conserved end residues are part of each CDR3. A D gene is named only where the DNA matches it firmly. Expanded clones are given a class, and other clones once, few, many or no size at all.

J,V,D,size,DNA,CDR3
TRBJ2-7,TRBV6-1,NA,NA,TGTGCCGGCAGTGAAGTTTTTAACGAGCAGTACTTC,CAGSEVFNEQYF
TRBJ2-3,TRBV5-6,NA,NA,TGTGCCAGCAGCTTGGATTATATCAGGACAGATACGCAGTATTTT,CASSLDYIRTDTQYF
TRBJ2-7,TRBV28,TRBD2,NA,TGTGCCAGCAGACTCCAAGCGGGAGTTCGGTACGAGCAGTACTTC,CASRLQAGVRYEQYF
TRBJ2-3,TRBV27,TRBD2,NA,TGTGCCAGTTGGAGGACTAGCGGAAGCACAGATACGCAGTATTTT,CASWRTSGSTDTQYF
TRBJ2-7,TRBV2,TRBD1,once,TGTGCCAGCAGACCCGGGACAGGGGCCTACGAGCAGTACTTC,CASRPGTGAYEQYF
TRBJ2-4,TRBV5-1,TRBD2,once,TGCGCCAGCAGCGCCCTTGGCGGGAGGGAAAACATTCAGTACTTC,CASSALGGRENIQYF
TRBJ2-1,TRBV27,TRBD2,NA,TGTGCCAGCAGTTTGAGGCGGGAGGTTTACAATGAGCAGTTCTTC,CASSLRREVYNEQFF
TRBJ2-2,TRBV5-5,TRBD2,NA,TGTGCCAGCAGAGCGGGAGGGTACACCGGGGAGCTGTTTTTT,CASRAGGYTGELFF
TRBJ1-2,TRBV5-1,TRBD1,NA,TGCGCCAGCAGCATACGGGACAGCGGCTACACCTTC,CASSIRDSGYTF
TRBJ2-1,TRBV13,NA,NA,TGTGCCAGCAGTCCCCCGGGCGGGACGATAATCTATGAGCAGTTCTTC,CASSPPGGTIIYEQFF
TRBJ2-7,TRBV4-2,NA,NA,TGTGCCAGCAGCCAAGCTACGAACTACGAGCAGTACTTC,CASSQATNYEQYF
TRBJ2-3,TRBV18,NA,once,TGTGCCAGCTCACCAATGGACTACCCAGATACGCAGTATTTT,CASSPMDYPDTQYF
TRBJ1-4,TRBV30,TRBD1,NA,TGTGCCTGGACGGGACAGTCTAATGAAAAACTGTTTTTT,CAWTGQSNEKLFF
TRBJ2-3,TRBV6-1,NA,NA,TGTGCCAGCAGTGAGGGACAAAGCACAGATACGCAGTATTTT,CASSEGQSTDTQYF
TRBJ2-3,TRBV19,TRBD2,NA,TGTGCCAGTAGTAACAGACTAGCGGGGCCAGATACGCAGTATTTT,CASSNRLAGPDTQYF
TRBJ2-7,TRBV11-2,TRBD2,NA,TGTGCCAGCAGCCGCATCGGACTAGCGGGAGGGGGGTACGAGCAGTACTTC,CASSRIGLAGGGYEQYF
TRBJ1-1,TRBV19,NA,once,TGTGCCAGTAGTACCCCGTTTGCAGGCGAAGCTTTCTTT,CASSTPFAGEAFF
TRBJ2-7,TRBV7-9,TRBD2,NA,TGTGCCAGCAGCTTAGTTTGGACTAGCGGGGGTGGTGAGCAGTACTTC,CASSLVWTSGGGEQYF
TRBJ2-1,TRBV19,NA,few,TGTGCCAGTAGTCCATCACATCAGGGAGGTGAGCAGTTCTTC,CASSPSHQGGEQFF
TRBJ1-6,TRBV2,TRBD1,few,TGTGCCAGCAGCGCGAGGGGGCTTGATTCACCCCTCCACTTT,CASSARGLDSPLHF
TRBJ1-1,TRBV2,NA,once,TGTGCCAGCACGAGAAAGACTGAAGCTTTCTTT,CASTRKTEAFF
TRBJ2-5,TRBV30,TRBD1,NA,TGTGCCTGGTCGACAGGGTCCCAAGAGACCCAGTACTTC,CAWSTGSQETQYF
TRBJ2-5,TRBV9,NA,NA,TGTGCCAGCAGCGTAGAACAGGGAGAGACCCAGTACTTC,CASSVEQGETQYF
TRBJ1-2,TRBV28,NA,NA,TGTGCCAGCAGTTACCCCTCGGGAGGCGGCCACACCTTC,CASSYPSGGGHTF
TRBJ2-3,TRBV6-1,TRBD2,few,TGTGCCAGCAGTGACGGGAGGGTGGATACGCAGTATTTT,CASSDGRVDTQYF
TRBJ1-2,TRBV12-5,TRBD1,few,TGTGCTAGTGGTACCGGACAGGGGGCAAGGGATGTGTATGGCTACACCTTC,CASGTGQGARDVYGYTF
TRBJ2-1,TRBV27,TRBD2,NA,TGTGCCAGCAGTTTATCCCGCCGGACTAGCACTGAGCAGTTCTTC,CASSLSRRTSTEQFF
TRBJ2-1,TRBV7-6,NA,NA,TGTGCCAGCAGCTTACAGGGTTCTGGAGAGCAGTTCTTC,CASSLQGSGEQFF
TRBJ1-1,TRBV15,NA,NA,TGTGCCACCAGCAGAGTCGGGGGGAAGGCTGAAGCTTTCTTT,CATSRVGGKAEAFF
TRBJ2-7,TRBV5-1,TRBD2,NA,TGCGCCAGCAGTCCTGGCGGGGGGCGAATCCACGAGCAGTACTTC,CASSPGGGRIHEQYF
TRBJ2-3,TRBV14,TRBD1,NA,TGTGCCAGCAGCCCGCCCGGGACAGGGGGCCCAGATACGCAGTATTTT,CASSPPGTGGPDTQYF
TRBJ2-3,TRBV10-1,TRBD2,NA,TGCGCCAGCAGTGAGCGGCTAGCGGGTGCAGATACGCAGTATTTT,CASSERLAGADTQYF
TRBJ1-1,TRBV6-5,NA,NA,TGTGCCAGCAGTCCTAGTAGCTTCATGAACACTGAAGCTTTCTTT,CASSPSSFMNTEAFF
TRBJ2-1,TRBV7-6,NA,once,TGTGCCAGCAGCTTAGCGGCAGGGAGGAATGAGCAGTTCTTC,CASSLAAGRNEQFF
TRBJ2-1,TRBV2,TRBD2,NA,TGTGCCAGCCTAAGGGCTAGCGGAAACTACAATGAGCAGTTCTTC,CASLRASGNYNEQFF
TRBJ2-1,TRBV28,NA,NA,TGTGCCAGCAGTTCTTGGTCCGCAGCGAGCAATGAGCAGTTCTTC,CASSSWSAASNEQFF
TRBJ2-1,TRBV7-3,TRBD2,NA,TGTGCCAGCAGCGTTACTAGCGGGAGACTCTATGAGCAGTTCTTC,CASSVTSGRLYEQFF
TRBJ2-5,TRBV25-1,NA,NA,TGTGCCAGCAGTGAGGCCGGGGGGCAGCCGACCCAGTACTTC,CASSEAGGQPTQYF
TRBJ2-7,TRBV28,TRBD1,NA,TGTGCCAGCAGTCGCTCGGGTGGGTACACAAGGACAGGTGCGACCTACGAGCAGTACTTC,CASSRSGGYTRTGATYEQYF
TRBJ1-5,TRBV30,NA,NA,TGTGCCTGGAGTGTGGGAGTTTATAGCAATCAGCCCCAGCATTTT,CAWSVGVYSNQPQHF
TRBJ2-7,TRBV28,NA,NA,TGTGCCAGCACCTCCAATCGCGGGCAGTACTTC,CASTSNRGQYF
TRBJ2-7,TRBV6-5,NA,NA,TGTGCCAGCCAGCGTGGAGCCCCCTACGAGCAGTACTTC,CASQRGAPYEQYF
TRBJ1-2,TRBV9,TRBD1,NA,TGTGCCAGCAGCGTAGAGGGGGCCGGAAGCTATGGCTACACCTTC,CASSVEGAGSYGYTF
TRBJ2-6,TRBV7-8,NA,NA,TGTGCCAGCAGCTTATCAGAGCCAGGGGCCTCTGGGGCCAACGTCCTGACTTTC,CASSLSEPGASGANVLTF
TRBJ2-1,TRBV19,TRBD2,NA,TGTGCCAGTAGTATGGCTAGCGGTCAAAACAATGAGCAGTTCTTC,CASSMASGQNNEQFF
TRBJ2-2,TRBV29-1,NA,NA,TGCAGCGTTGAACACAGCTCCACCGGGGAGCTGTTTTTT,CSVEHSSTGELFF
TRBJ1-1,TRBV30,NA,NA,TGTGCCTGGAAGGCACTTGGGCTGAACACTGAAGCTTTCTTT,CAWKALGLNTEAFF
TRBJ1-1,TRBV6-6,NA,once,TGTTCCAGCAGTGACACAGGGACTAAGAACACTGAAGCTTTCTTT,CSSSDTGTKNTEAFF
TRBJ1-6,TRBV30,NA,NA,TGTGCCTTGGGGAGCCAGCAATATAATTCACCCCTCCACTTT,CALGSQQYNSPLHF
TRBJ2-5,TRBV7-9,TRBD2,NA,TGTGCCAGCAGCCCGACTAGCGGCCCGGGAGAGCAGTACTTC,CASSPTSGPGEQYF
TRBJ2-7,TRBV30,NA,NA,TGTGCCTGGGACAGGCAAGCCAACGAGCAGTACTTC,CAWDRQANEQYF
TRBJ1-5,TRBV7-8,NA,NA,TGTGCCAGCAGCTCCTCGGACGGACTAAGCAATCAGCCCCAGCATTTT,CASSSSDGLSNQPQHF
TRBJ1-1,TRBV10-3,TRBD1,NA,TGTGCCATCAGTGGGGACAGGGAAACTGAAGCTTTCTTT,CAISGDRETEAFF
TRBJ1-5,TRBV19,NA,NA,TGTGCCAGTAGTATTCCTATCAATCAGCCCCAGCATTTT,CASSIPINQPQHF
TRBJ2-7,TRBV11-2,NA,NA,TGTGCCAGCAGCTTAGGCCCACCCGGCGAGCAGTACTTC,CASSLGPPGEQYF
TRBJ2-2,TRBV7-8,NA,NA,TGTGCCAGCAGCCCAAATGTTCGGGGTTACACCGGGGAGCTGTTTTTT,CASSPNVRGYTGELFF